This T cell receptor (beta chain) was obtained from a study of blood T cell repertoires in COVID-19. On the study more broadly: PBMCs, B-cell-depleted T cells, or T cells were the source of the cDNA or gDNA that made up the material.

Method: immunoSEQ multiplex PCR; TCRdb's copy keeps in-frame clones and lacks some. Of 200,000 to 250,000 clones in the sample, about 85% were seen once. Unmatched junction bases numbered 15, after V lost 4 bases and J lost 12 bases. Germline-derived CDR1 and CDR2 are MDHEN and SYDVKM. There are 15 residues in the CDR3. Sequencing input: peripheral blood. This receptor was obtained from a man between 45 and 60 years old who had recovered from COVID-19. The rearrangement links TRBV28 to TRBJ2-1; 7 positions agree with TRBD2. The CDR3 reads CASSSTGTTSPVQFF. In DNA, the CDR3 is TGTGCCAGCAGTTCCACCGGGACTACTTCGCCGGTGCAGTTCTTC.